Following are 24 T cell receptor beta chains from one sample sequenced in a study of blood T cell repertoires in COVID-19. Profiling relied on immunoSEQ multiplex PCR, and the TCRdb table lists in-frame clones only, not all of them. The sample includes approximately 150,000 clones, just over 85% of them seen just once. Sequenced sample: peripheral blood. These receptors were obtained from a woman aged 55 to 70 with acute or convalescent COVID-19.

The chain links TRBV5-6 to TRBJ1-1; 10 nucleotides align to TRBD1. V dropped 4 bases and J dropped 5; count of bases not matched to a gene: 11. This CDR3 region has 16 residues. The V gene's germline CDR1 is SGHDT and CDR2 YYEEEE. CDR3 nucleotide sequence: TGTGCCAGCAGCCCCCGACAGGGGGCATTGATAACTGAAGCTTTCTTT. As protein: CASSPRQGALITEAFF.

The chain couples TRBV7-9 to TRBJ2-5, with 8 bases aligning to TRBD2. The CDR3 has 17 amino acids. After removal of 0 bases from V and 0 bases from J, the junction contained 6 bases not matched to a gene. The germline gives CDR1 SEHNR, CDR2 FQNEAQ (reference sequence). DNA for the CDR3: TGTGCCAGCAGCTTAGCACAGACTAGCGTGTACCAAGAGACCCAGTACTTC. It specifies CASSLAQTSVYQETQYF.

Concerning this clone: At one boundary the junction diverges from the germline segment, which might be a read error. The genes are TRBV24-1 and TRBJ1-1, with a tentative D call TRBD1 (5 bases). This CDR3 has 15 residues. From germline, CDR1 is KGHDR and CDR2 SFDVKD. CDR3 sequence reads: CAISREGIRLTEAFF. The CDR3 bases are TGTGCCATCAGTAGGGAGGGGATAAGGTTAACTGAAGCTTTCTTT.

The chain combines TRBV6-2 or TRBV6-3 with TRBJ2-3, with TRBD2 matching 11 bases. After removal of 6 bases from V and 4 bases from J, the junction contained 12 bases not matched to a gene. Germline V gene data show CDR1 as MNHEY and CDR2 as SVGEGT. The CDR3 totals 17 residues. The CDR3 DNA sequence: TGTGCCAGCAGCCTAGCGGGGGGCCCTGGAGGGCCAGATACGCAGTATTTT. Protein product: CASSLAGGPGGPDTQYF.

The V and J genes are TRBV2 and TRBJ2-5; 7 bases align to TRBD1. Germline trimming cut 10 bases from V and 4 bases from J; bases unmatched to any gene: 12. CDR3 size: 14 residues. Germline V gives CDR1 SNHLY, CDR2 FYNNEI. CDR3 nucleotides: TGTGCCACCCCCCCCCGGGACAGAGCAGAGACCCAGTACTTC. The encoded protein is CATPPRDRAETQYF. The variable domain in full, completed from reference TRBV2 and TRBJ2-5, reads EPEVTQTPSHQVTQMGQEVILRCVPISNHLYFYWYRQILGQKVEFLVSFYNNEISEKSEIFDDQFSVERPDGSNFTLKIRSTKLEDSAMYFCATPPRDRAETQYFGPGTRLLVL.

The chain employs TRBV6-5 and TRBJ2-2; D is perhaps TRBD2 (6 bases). The V end was cut by 6 bases, the J end by 2 bases, with 13 bases between. Germline CDR1 and CDR2: MNHEY and SVGAGI. This CDR3 is built from 15 residues. The CDR3 DNA reads as TGTGCCAGCAGAGAGGGACTGGGTAACACCGGGGAGCTGTTTTTT. It is translated as CASREGLGNTGELFF.

This chain joins TRBV28 and TRBJ2-4; possible D gene TRBD2, 5 bases. The CDR3 extends over 14 amino acids. Germline V gene sequence: CDR1 MDHEN, CDR2 SYDVKM. The V end lost 3 bases, the J end lost 0 bases, and 6 bases lay between the germline ends. DNA for the CDR3: TGTGCCAGCAGTTTTGGACTAGCCAAAAACATTCAGTACTTC. This sequence encodes CASSFGLAKNIQYF.

The chain is built from TRBV6-6 and TRBJ1-1, with TRBD1 matching 11 bases. The V gene's germline CDR1 is MNHNY and CDR2 SVGAGI (reference sequence). With V trimmed by 6 bases and J by 7 bases, 7 bases remained unmatched. This CDR3 spans 14 amino acids. The CDR3 sequence is CASSPGTGGNEAFF. In nucleotides, the CDR3 is TGTGCCAGCAGCCCCGGGACAGGGGGAAATGAAGCTTTCTTT.

V gene TRBV5-1 combines with J gene TRBJ2-6; maybe TRBD1 (6 bases). Germline V CDR1 and CDR2: SGHRS, YFSETQ. V lost 0 bases, J lost 4 bases, and 11 bases lay in between. The CDR3 contains 16 residues. The CDR3 spells CASSLGSGAGANVLTF. The CDR3 nucleotides read TGCGCCAGCAGCTTGGGTTCAGGGGCCGGGGCCAACGTCCTGACTTTC.

The chain couples TRBV18 to TRBJ1-1; tentatively, D is TRBD1 (6 bases). This CDR3 spans 15 amino acids. Germline CDR1 and CDR2: KGHSH and LQKENI. Deletions cut 6 bases from V and 0 bases from J, with 14 bases between. The CDR3 DNA reads TGTGCCAGCTCTCCAACCGGGACAATGAACACTGAAGCTTTCTTT. It codes for CASSPTGTMNTEAFF.

The rearrangement uses TRBV18 and TRBJ1-1; no clear D gene. From germline, CDR1 is KGHSH and CDR2 LQKENI. Trimming pared 3 bases from V and 1 base from J, leaving 3 bases between. The CDR3 runs 12 residues. CDR3 protein: CASSPRNTEAFF. The CDR3 nucleotides are TGTGCCAGCTCACCGAGGAACACTGAAGCTTTCTTT.

The chain combines TRBV25-1 with TRBJ1-4; the D is unclear. This CDR3 contains 15 residues. Per germline, CDR1 MGHDK and CDR2 SYGVNS. Trimming took 4 bases from V and 4 from J, leaving 13 bases between them. In nucleotides, the CDR3 is TGTGCCAGCAGTGCCCCCGGTCACCTTAATGAAAAACTGTTTTTT. Translation: CASSAPGHLNEKLFF.

The chain carries TRBV6-5 and TRBJ1-5; 8 bases line up with TRBD1. Germline lookup yields CDR1 MNHEY and CDR2 SVGAGI. The V and J ends lost 2 bases and 6 bases, in that order; junction bases with no gene match: 6. The CDR3 consists of 15 residues. The CDR3 sequence is CASSYPQQGAQPQHF. The CDR3 DNA follows: TGTGCCAGCAGTTACCCACAGCAGGGGGCTCAGCCCCAGCATTTT.

The J gene is TRBJ2-2, the V gene TRBV10-3, with TRBD1 matching 9 bases. This CDR3 spans 15 amino acids. V lost 3 bases to trimming and J lost 5 bases; unmatched junction nucleotides: 4. The V gene's germline CDR1 is ENHRY and CDR2 SYGVKD. The CDR3 reads CAISDPGQGTGELFF. DNA of the CDR3: TGTGCCATCAGTGACCCCGGACAGGGGACCGGGGAGCTGTTTTTT.

The chain is built from TRBV11-2 and TRBJ1-5, with D unresolved. Germline CDR1 SGHAT, CDR2 FQNNGV. This CDR3 has 13 amino acids. Trimming removed 5 bases from V and 8 bases from J, with 13 bases in between. The CDR3 here is CASSRNTVEPQHF. CDR3 in DNA: TGTGCCAGCAGCCGGAACACAGTGGAGCCCCAGCATTTT.

The chain employs TRBV3-1 (or the pseudogene TRBV3-2) and TRBJ2-7; 13 bases line up with TRBD2. With V trimmed by 6 bases and J by 2 bases, 4 bases remained unmatched. There are 15 residues in the CDR3. Germline values: CDR1 LGHDT, CDR2 YNNKEL (reference sequence). The CDR3 DNA reads TGTGCCAGCAGGAAGGGACTAGCGGGGCCCTACGAGCAGTACTTC. Protein sequence: CASRKGLAGPYEQYF.

The rearrangement uses TRBV30 and TRBJ1-5, with 8 bases identical to TRBD1. The J segment lost 7 bases and the V segment lost 4 bases, leaving 6 bases of the junction unmatched. This CDR3 contains 13 residues. Germline loops: CDR1 GTSNPN, CDR2 SVGIG (reference sequence). The CDR3 nucleotides are TGTGCCTGGACCAGGGGGCCAAGGCAGCCCCAGCATTTT. Protein product: CAWTRGPRQPQHF.

J is TRBJ1-2 and V is TRBV5-8; possible D gene TRBD1, 5 bases. In germline, CDR1 is SGHTS, CDR2 YDEGEE. The V end lost 4 bases, the J end lost 7 bases, and 11 bases lay between the germline ends. This CDR3 has 12 amino acids. CDR3 sequence: CASSRGARGYTF. In nucleotides, the CDR3 is TGTGCCAGCAGCCGCGGGGCGCGTGGCTACACCTTC.

This chain connects TRBV5-1 to TRBJ2-3; tentatively, D is TRBD1 (5 bases). The germline V gene encodes CDR1 SGHRS and CDR2 YFSETQ. V shed 3 bases and J shed 4 bases, with 12 bases lying between them. This CDR3 is 14 amino acids long. In DNA form, the CDR3 reads TGCGCCAGCAGCTACAACAAAGGGGCAGATACGCAGTATTTT. It specifies CASSYNKGADTQYF.

This clone occurred many times. The J gene is TRBJ2-2, the V gene TRBV28; TRBD2 is a possible D gene (6 bases). V dropped 5 bases and J dropped 3 bases, with 13 bases sitting between them. Germline CDR1 reads MDHEN; CDR2 reads SYDVKM. CDR3 length: 15 residues. The CDR3 DNA reads TGTGCCAGCAGTGAGCCCGGGACTCACACCGGGGAGCTGTTTTTT. It translates to CASSEPGTHTGELFF.

The chain is built from TRBV18 and TRBJ2-1; 7 bases align to TRBD2. Germline trimming cut 0 bases from V and 6 bases from J; bases unmatched to any gene: 5. Germline V gene data show CDR1 as KGHSH and CDR2 as LQKENI. The CDR3 consists of 15 residues. CDR3 coding DNA: TGTGCCAGCTCACCACCGGTGGGGGGGGTCAATGAGCAGTTCTTC. Translated: CASSPPVGGVNEQFF.

Only one count was recorded for this clone. The chain combines TRBV2 with TRBJ2-1; TRBD2 aligns across 10 bases. This CDR3 contains 15 residues. Germline V CDR1 and CDR2: SNHLY, FYNNEI. The V gene end was trimmed by 4 bases and the J gene end by 6 bases; junction bases not matched to a gene: 6. CDR3: CASSAERGGGNEQFF. As DNA, the CDR3 is TGTGCCAGCAGTGCCGAGCGGGGGGGCGGCAATGAGCAGTTCTTC.

This rearrangement joins TRBV3-1 (or the pseudogene TRBV3-2) to TRBJ1-6; TRBD1 might be the D (5 bases). Trimming stripped 0 bases from V and 6 bases from J, with 12 bases between. CDR3 length: 16 residues. CDR1 is LGHDT, CDR2 YNNKEL, per germline (reference sequence). The CDR3 loop reads CASSQDFGHRNSPLHF. CDR3 nucleotide sequence: TGTGCCAGCAGCCAAGATTTTGGACACCGTAATTCACCCCTCCACTTT.

The chain links TRBV27 to TRBJ2-7; possible D gene TRBD1, 5 bases. The germline V gene has CDR1 MNHEY and CDR2 SMNVEV (reference sequence). Trimming removed 2 bases at V and 0 bases at J, with 5 bases between. This CDR3 contains 13 residues. CDR3 sequence reads: CASSLGASYEQYF. The CDR3 DNA sequence: TGTGCCAGCAGTTTAGGGGCCTCCTACGAGCAGTACTTC.